This is a list of T cell receptor beta chains from one sample in a study of blood T cell repertoires in COVID-19. Profiled with immunoSEQ multiplex PCR; TCRdb holds only in-frame clones, not every one. The sample holds tens of thousands of clones, about 91% seen once. The sample taken for sequencing was peripheral blood. Receptors originate from a woman of 80 years or more with acute or convalescent COVID-19. CDR3s include the opening cysteine and the closing phenylalanine or tryptophan. A D gene is named only where the DNA matches it firmly. Clone size, where shown, is once, few, many, or a class for clones that have expanded.

V: TRBV11-2
J: TRBJ1-3
size: few
D: -
CDR3: CASSLPRAGNTIYF
DNA: TGTGCCAGCAGCTTACCCCGAGCTGGAAACACCATATATTTT

V: TRBV2
J: TRBJ2-7
size: -
D: TRBD1
CDR3: CASFTGQGAFREQYF
DNA: TGTGCCAGCTTTACAGGACAGGGGGCCTTTCGCGAGCAGTACTTC

V: TRBV6-6
J: TRBJ2-7
size: -
D: -
CDR3: CASSYNTGYEQYF
DNA: TGTGCCAGCAGTTACAACACAGGGTACGAGCAGTACTTC

V: TRBV2
J: TRBJ2-2
size: -
D: TRBD2
CDR3: CASSPGLVHNLVELFF
DNA: TGTGCCAGCAGCCCCGGACTAGTTCACAATTTAGTAGAGCTGTTTTTT

V: TRBV11-2
J: TRBJ2-5
size: -
D: -
CDR3: CASSLAWSEQETQYF
DNA: TGTGCCAGCAGCTTAGCATGGTCGGAGCAAGAGACCCAGTACTTC

V: TRBV6-5
J: TRBJ1-3
size: -
D: -
CDR3: CASSYSLRSGNTIYF
DNA: TGTGCCAGCAGTTACTCTTTGCGCTCTGGAAACACCATATATTTT

V: TRBV27
J: TRBJ1-1
size: -
D: -
CDR3: CASSRTLLNTEAFF
DNA: TGTGCCAGCAGTCGGACACTTCTAAACACTGAAGCTTTCTTT

V: TRBV7-6
J: TRBJ2-1
size: -
D: TRBD2
CDR3: CASSLVGGGGAYNEQFF
DNA: TGTGCCAGCAGCTTAGTGGGTGGCGGGGGGGCCTACAATGAGCAGTTCTTC

V: TRBV7-2
J: TRBJ2-7
size: -
D: -
CDR3: CASSPDYPGEQYF
DNA: TGTGCCAGCAGCCCAGACTATCCGGGCGAGCAGTACTTC

V: TRBV7-9
J: TRBJ2-1
size: once
D: -
CDR3: CASLAPFPYNEQFF
DNA: TGTGCCAGCTTAGCCCCTTTCCCCTACAATGAGCAGTTCTTC

V: TRBV14
J: TRBJ1-1
size: -
D: -
CDR3: CASSPDINTEAFF
DNA: TGTGCCAGCAGCCCGGACATTAACACTGAAGCTTTCTTT

V: TRBV30
J: TRBJ1-6
size: -
D: -
CDR3: CAWSFTGPYSPLHF
DNA: TGTGCCTGGAGTTTCACAGGGCCATATTCACCCCTCCACTTT

V: TRBV28
J: TRBJ1-4
size: -
D: -
CDR3: CASSKNTGRNEKLFF
DNA: TGTGCCAGCAGTAAAAACACAGGCCGTAATGAAAAACTGTTTTTT

V: TRBV18
J: TRBJ2-5
size: -
D: -
CDR3: CASSPPSVQETQYF
DNA: TGTGCCAGCTCACCCCCGTCAGTCCAAGAGACCCAGTACTTC

V: TRBV7-8
J: TRBJ2-1
size: -
D: TRBD2
CDR3: CASSLGVAGGPLGNEQFF
DNA: TGTGCCAGCAGCCTCGGGGTAGCGGGGGGTCCCCTAGGGAATGAGCAGTTCTTC

V: TRBV3-1/TRBV3-2
J: TRBJ1-1
size: -
D: -
CDR3: CASDRRGGTEAFF
DNA: TGTGCCAGCGATCGCAGGGGAGGGACTGAAGCTTTCTTT

V: TRBV5-1
J: TRBJ1-2
size: -
D: TRBD1
CDR3: CASSSQGANYGYTF
DNA: TGCGCCAGCAGCTCCCAGGGGGCGAACTATGGCTACACCTTC

V: TRBV5-4
J: TRBJ1-2
size: -
D: -
CDR3: CASSPTGSDYGYTF
DNA: TGTGCCAGCAGCCCAACAGGGTCCGACTATGGCTACACCTTC

V: TRBV7-2
J: TRBJ2-1
size: -
D: TRBD1
CDR3: CASTTDRAGNEQFF
DNA: TGTGCCAGCACGACAGACAGGGCCGGGAATGAGCAGTTCTTC

V: TRBV5-6
J: TRBJ1-4
size: once
D: -
CDR3: CASSREVGRSEKLFF
DNA: TGTGCCAGCAGCCGAGAGGTGGGGAGGAGTGAAAAACTGTTTTTT

V: TRBV18
J: TRBJ1-3
size: -
D: -
CDR3: CASSPQQVAGNTIYF
DNA: TGTGCCAGCTCACCTCAACAGGTTGCTGGAAACACCATATATTTT

V: TRBV5-1
J: TRBJ2-1
size: -
D: TRBD1
CDR3: CASSFLSGQGITYNEQFF
DNA: TGCGCCAGCAGCTTTTTGTCGGGACAGGGTATTACCTACAATGAGCAGTTCTTC

V: TRBV11-1
J: TRBJ2-1
size: -
D: -
CDR3: CASSPLQMGEQFF
DNA: TGTGCCAGCAGCCCGTTACAGATGGGCGAGCAGTTCTTC

V: TRBV7-2
J: TRBJ1-2
size: -
D: TRBD1
CDR3: CASSSNQGAGYGYTF
DNA: TGTGCCAGCAGCTCAAACCAGGGGGCTGGCTATGGCTACACCTTC

V: TRBV18
J: TRBJ2-1
size: -
D: -
CDR3: CASNPSSYNEQFF
DNA: TGTGCCAGCAATCCGAGCTCCTACAATGAGCAGTTCTTC

V: TRBV19
J: TRBJ1-2
size: once
D: TRBD1
CDR3: CASSVQGRNYGYTF
DNA: TGTGCCAGTAGTGTACAGGGGAGGAACTATGGCTACACCTTC

V: TRBV15
J: TRBJ2-4
size: -
D: TRBD1
CDR3: CATSRFGQGLNIQYF
DNA: TGTGCCACCAGCAGATTTGGACAGGGCCTGAACATTCAGTACTTC